A single sample gave rise to the 32 T cell receptor beta chains below, sequenced in a study of STAT5B mutations in CD4+ large granular lymphocyte leukemia. The table came from immunoSEQ multiplex PCR; TCRdb's copy has only in-frame clones and leaves some out. The sample shows around 34,000 clones, around four fifths of them seen only once. Source material: CD4+ T cells from blood buffy coats. The receptor source for this set is a human donor in good health.

The rearrangement joins TRBV10-2 to TRBJ1-5; D possibly corresponds to TRBD1 (5 bases). Deletions cut 2 bases from V and 11 bases from J, with 13 bases between. CDR1 is WSHSY, CDR2 SAAADI, per germline. This CDR3 has 13 residues. CDR3 in amino acids: CASSEPGQGAQHF. CDR3 DNA sequence: TGCGCCAGCAGTGAGCCGGGGCAAGGGGCCCAGCATTTT.

Only one count was recorded for this clone. The rearrangement joins TRBV5-1 to TRBJ2-2; TRBD1 agrees at 9 bases. Germline CDR1 reads SGHRS; CDR2 reads YFSETQ. This CDR3 spans 16 amino acids. After removal of 0 bases from V and 4 bases from J, the junction contained 4 bases not matched to a gene. CDR3 sequence reads: CASSLGTGVGTGELFF. In DNA form, the CDR3 reads TGCGCCAGCAGCTTGGGGACAGGGGTTGGCACCGGGGAGCTGTTTTTT.

The chain combines TRBV19 with TRBJ2-1; D may be TRBD2 (5 bases). Germline assignment: CDR1 LNHDA and CDR2 SQIVND (reference sequence). The V end lost 8 bases, the J end lost 7 bases, and 15 bases lay between the germline ends. The CDR3 runs to 13 residues. CDR3 sequence: CASRLAGRNEQFF. Written as DNA, the CDR3 is TGTGCCAGTCGCCTAGCAGGAAGGAATGAGCAGTTCTTC. Full variable domain (outside the CDR3, taken from reference TRBV19 and TRBJ2-1): DGGITQSPKYLFRKEGQNVTLSCEQNLNHDAMYWYRQDPGQGLRLIYYSQIVNDFQKGDIAEGYSVSREKKESFPLTVTSAQKNPTAFYLCASRLAGRNEQFFGPGTRLTVL.

The chain employs TRBV6-1 and TRBJ1-4; D gene ambiguous. The germline V and J ends were trimmed by 7 bases and 4 bases, with 16 bases remaining between them. CDR3 length: 15 amino acids. Germline V gene sequence: CDR1 MNHNS, CDR2 SASEGT. CDR3 DNA: TGTGCCAGCAAACCAAATCAGATGAATAATGAAAAACTGTTTTTT. It codes for CASKPNQMNNEKLFF.

J is TRBJ2-3 and V is TRBV5-1; 10 bases align to TRBD2. Per germline, CDR1 SGHRS and CDR2 YFSETQ. V dropped 0 bases and J dropped 1; count of bases not matched to a gene: 2. The CDR3 contains 16 residues. In DNA form, the CDR3 reads TGCGCCAGCAGCTTGGCTCTAGCGGGAGGCACAGATACGCAGTATTTT. Amino acid sequence: CASSLALAGGTDTQYF.

This clone is a singleton in its sample. The J gene is TRBJ2-1, the V gene TRBV29-1; D tentatively fits TRBD1 or TRBD2 (5 bases each). This CDR3 contains 14 residues. Germline V gene lookup returns CDR1 SQVTM and CDR2 ANQGSEA. V was shortened by 7 bases and J by 6 bases, with 19 bases between the two germline ends. Written as DNA, the CDR3 is TGCAGCGCTACGGGACCGTCTGGGTCCAATGAGCAGTTCTTC. Its translation: CSATGPSGSNEQFF.

CDR3 nucleotide sequence: TGTGCCAGCAGTTCCTACTTTAGCGGGACCACAGATACGCAGTATTTT. It specifies CASSSYFSGTTDTQYF. V and J are TRBV27 and TRBJ2-3, with TRBD2 matching over 8 bases. The CDR3 sequence is 16 residues long. Germline loops: CDR1 MNHEY, CDR2 SMNVEV (reference sequence). V shed 4 bases and J 2 bases; nucleotides not matched to a gene: 8.

There are a few counts of this clone. The chain links TRBV2 to TRBJ2-7; possible D gene TRBD1, 5 bases. CDR1 SNHLY and CDR2 FYNNEI come from the germline V gene. The CDR3 runs to 12 residues. V was clipped by 2 bases and J by 6 bases, with 8 bases between them. The CDR3 sequence is CASSERGFEQYF. In DNA, the CDR3 is TGTGCCAGCAGTGAAAGGGGCTTCGAGCAGTACTTC.

The chain joins TRBV4-1 to TRBJ2-3; TRBD2 agrees at 13 bases. Trimming at V came to 4 bases and at J to 0 bases, leaving 4 bases not matched to a gene. The CDR3 consists of 17 residues. Germline CDR1 reads MGHRA; CDR2 reads YSYEKL. In DNA, the CDR3 is TGCGCCAGCAGCCTAGGACTAGCGGGAGCTAGCACAGATACGCAGTATTTT. It yields the protein CASSLGLAGASTDTQYF.

The chain combines TRBV14 with TRBJ1-3; no reliable D call. The ends were cut back, 2 bases at V and 2 bases at J, with 10 bases in the middle. The CDR3 is 15 amino acids. CDR1 and CDR2 from the germline V gene are SGHDN and FVKESK. The chain's CDR3 is CASSQFSRAGNTIYF. The CDR3 DNA reads TGTGCCAGCAGCCAATTCTCGAGGGCTGGAAACACCATATATTTT.

The V and J genes are TRBV9 and TRBJ1-1; D uncertain. From germline, CDR1 is SGDLS and CDR2 YYNGEE. The length of the CDR3 is 13 residues. V shed 0 bases and J shed 4 bases, with 7 bases lying between them. CDR3 region: CASSVGWVTEAFF. The CDR3 DNA sequence: TGTGCCAGCAGCGTAGGATGGGTCACTGAAGCTTTCTTT.

The chain uses TRBV30 and TRBJ1-5, with D possibly matching TRBD1 (6 bases). The CDR3 is 13 residues long. In germline, CDR1 is GTSNPN, CDR2 SVGIG (reference sequence). The V end lost 5 bases, the J end lost 7 bases, and 15 bases lay between the germline ends. In DNA form, the CDR3 reads TGTGCCTGGGAAACAGGGTACGGGCAGCCCCAGCATTTT. Translating it yields CAWETGYGQPQHF.

This chain links TRBV6-1 with TRBJ2-7; TRBD2 agrees at 9 bases. Germline V gene lookup returns CDR1 MNHNS and CDR2 SASEGT. The CDR3 length is 15 residues. V was pared by 8 bases and J by 2 bases, with 10 bases of the junction left unmatched. The DNA for the CDR3 is TGTGCCAGCGGCGCGGGAGGGACTACAACCTACGAGCAGTACTTC. It translates to CASGAGGTTTYEQYF.

This chain links TRBV29-1 with TRBJ2-5; TRBD2 might be the D (5 bases). The ends were cut back, 5 bases at V and 2 bases at J, with 21 bases in the middle. The CDR3 loop spans 16 amino acids. The germline V gene has CDR1 SQVTM and CDR2 ANQGSEA. This chain's CDR3 is CSVPSLLAGLQETQYF. The CDR3 bases are TGCAGCGTTCCTTCCCTTCTAGCTGGGTTACAAGAGACCCAGTACTTC.

The chain uses TRBV18 and TRBJ2-7, with 7 positions matching TRBD1. The germline CDR1 and CDR2 sequences are KGHSH and LQKENI. The V gene end was trimmed by 6 bases and the J gene end by 2 bases; junction bases not matched to a gene: 7. The CDR3 is made up of 14 amino acids. In nucleotides, the CDR3 is TGTGCCAGCTCGAACCGGGACAGAGCCTACGAGCAGTACTTC. Translated: CASSNRDRAYEQYF.

The rearrangement links TRBV13 to TRBJ2-2; D is ambiguous. Trimming stripped 2 bases from V and 0 bases from J, with 4 bases between. CDR1 and CDR2 (germline): PRHDT, FYEKMQ (reference sequence). This CDR3 comprises 14 residues. For the CDR3, the DNA is TGTGCCAGCAGCTTAAGACCGAACACCGGGGAGCTGTTTTTT. Encoded protein: CASSLRPNTGELFF.

This chain uses TRBV7-9 with TRBJ2-7; D possibly corresponds to TRBD2 (6 bases). Looked up from germline, CDR1 is SEHNR and CDR2 is FQNEAQ (reference sequence). V lost 5 bases to trimming and J lost 5 bases, with 19 bases between them. CDR3 length equals 15 residues. CDR3 bases: TGTGCCAGCAGCCTCTGGCGGGGTCCTGGGCACGAGCAGTACTTC. It yields the protein CASSLWRGPGHEQYF. The full variable domain, rest sourced from reference TRBV7-9 and TRBJ2-7, is DTGVSQNPRHKITKRGQNVTFRCDPISEHNRLYWYRQTLGQGPEFLTYFQNEAQLEKSRLLSDRFSAERPKGSFSTLEIQRTEQGDSAMYLCASSLWRGPGHEQYFGPGTRLTVT.

The chain uses TRBV28 and TRBJ2-6; 7 nucleotides align to TRBD2. This CDR3 comprises 17 residues. Germline CDR1 reads MDHEN; CDR2 reads SYDVKM. Trimming cost V 1 base and J 0 bases; bases outside gene matches: 3. CDR3 sequence reads: CASSLYGRGSGANVLTF. CDR3 bases: TGTGCCAGCAGTTTATATGGGAGGGGCTCTGGGGCCAACGTCCTGACTTTC.

V and J are TRBV10-2 and TRBJ2-1, with 12 bases fitting TRBD2. The V segment lost 6 bases and the J segment 0 bases; nucleotides outside the gene matches: 6. This CDR3 has 17 amino acids. Germline CDR1 WSHSY, CDR2 SAAADI. CDR3 loop: CASSRTSGMSSYNEQFF. In nucleotides, the CDR3 is TGCGCCAGCAGCCGGACTAGCGGGATGAGCTCCTACAATGAGCAGTTCTTC.

Points on this clone: The junction does not match germline at one end; this may be a read error. This chain connects TRBV7-2 to TRBJ2-2; 7 bases agree with TRBD2. CDR1 SGHTA and CDR2 FQGNSA come from the germline V gene. This CDR3 spans 16 amino acids. CDR3 amino acids: CASSTGGTANTGELFF. CDR3 sequence (DNA): TGTGCCAGCAGCACCGGGGGGACCGCGAATACCGGGGAGCTGTTTTTT.

This chain links TRBV5-1 with TRBJ2-3; TRBD2 matches at 10 bases. Germline CDR1 SGHRS, CDR2 YFSETQ. V lost 4 bases and J lost 5; bases outside the gene matches: 4. This CDR3 comprises 14 residues. CDR3 loop: CASSPLAGGDTQYF. The CDR3 DNA sequence: TGCGCCAGCAGCCCGTTAGCGGGAGGAGATACGCAGTATTTT.

The V call is TRBV20-1, the J call TRBJ2-7, with 7 positions matching TRBD1. V was pared by 8 bases and J by 3 bases, with 4 bases of the junction left unmatched. Germline V gives CDR1 DFQATT, CDR2 SNEGSKA (reference sequence). The CDR3 spans 11 residues. CDR3 coding DNA: TGCAGTATCGGGACAGACTACGAGCAGTACTTC. Its protein is CSIGTDYEQYF.

The rearrangement joins TRBV29-1 to TRBJ2-1, with D perhaps TRBD1 or TRBD2 (5 bases each). The CDR3 is made up of 12 amino acids. Trimming took 7 bases from V and 0 from J, leaving 7 bases between them. Looked up from germline, CDR1 is SQVTM and CDR2 is ANQGSEA. CDR3 sequence (DNA): TGCAGCGGGGGGTTCTCCTACAATGAGCAGTTCTTC. Its protein is CSGGFSYNEQFF.

The rearrangement uses TRBV6-4 and TRBJ2-1, with TRBD2 identical over 11 bases. Unmatched junction bases numbered 14, after V lost 6 bases and J lost 7 bases. Germline V gene sequence: CDR1 MRHNA, CDR2 SNTAGT. CDR3 length: 17 amino acids. CDR3 sequence: CASRPRGGLAEGNEQFF. CDR3 in DNA: TGTGCCAGCAGACCCAGAGGGGGACTAGCGGAGGGGAATGAGCAGTTCTTC.

The rearrangement uses TRBV12-5 and TRBJ2-2; tentative D call: TRBD1 (6 bases). The V and J ends lost 6 bases and 3 bases respectively, with 11 bases between them. This CDR3 comprises 14 residues. The germline V gene encodes CDR1 LGHNT and CDR2 FRNRAP. The CDR3 DNA reads TGTGCTAGTGGGACGGCAGGGGACACCGGGGAGCTGTTTTTT. Amino acid sequence: CASGTAGDTGELFF.

The chain's CDR3 is CASSSSTSGNTIYF. In DNA form, the CDR3 reads TGTGCCAGCAGCTCATCGACCTCTGGAAACACCATATATTTT. The chain uses TRBV7-9 and TRBJ1-3; D not certain. Germline V gene sequence: CDR1 SEHNR, CDR2 FQNEAQ (reference sequence). Trimming pared 4 bases from V and 0 bases from J, leaving 7 bases between. There are 14 residues in the CDR3.

The gene calls are TRBV6-5 and TRBJ2-7; 9 bases align to TRBD2. The CDR3 has 15 residues. The germline gives CDR1 MNHEY, CDR2 SVGAGI. The trim removed 8 bases at V and 4 bases at J, leaving 12 bases unmatched. The CDR3 reads CASYPAGGGSYEQYF. DNA of the CDR3: TGTGCCAGCTACCCCGCGGGAGGGGGCTCGTACGAGCAGTACTTC.

This clone has just one count. The chain recombines TRBV7-2 with TRBJ2-7; 14 bases map to TRBD2. V gave up 6 bases and J gave up 0 bases; unmatched junction bases: 1. The CDR3 totals 15 residues. Germline values: CDR1 SGHTA, CDR2 FQGNSA. The CDR3 loop is CASRGTSGSSYEQYF. The CDR3 DNA reads TGTGCCAGCAGGGGGACTAGCGGGAGCTCCTACGAGCAGTACTTC. Combining the CDR3 with reference TRBV7-2 and TRBJ2-7 gives the whole variable domain GAGVSQSPSNKVTEKGKDVELRCDPISGHTALYWYRQSLGQGLEFLIYFQGNSAPDKSGLPSDRFSAERTGGSVSTLTIQRTQQEDSAVYLCASRGTSGSSYEQYFGPGTRLTVT.

The chain links TRBV27 to TRBJ2-1; D perhaps matches TRBD2 (5 bases). The CDR3 contains 14 residues. Germline CDR1 MNHEY, CDR2 SMNVEV (reference sequence). V was pared by 0 bases and J by 9 bases, with 12 bases between. The CDR3 coding sequence is TGTGCCAGCAGTTTATCGAGGGCTAGCAGTGAGCAGTTCTTC. Translated, it gives CASSLSRASSEQFF.

The rearrangement links TRBV28 to TRBJ2-3, with D perhaps TRBD2 (7 bases). Germline loops: CDR1 MDHEN, CDR2 SYDVKM. CDR3 length: 16 residues. Between the trimmed V and J ends, which lost 2 bases and 4 bases, there was a span of 16 bases. The CDR3 is CASSLGGAARADTQYF. The CDR3 bases are TGTGCCAGCAGTTTAGGGGGGGCCGCCCGCGCAGATACGCAGTATTTT.

This clone was picked up a small number of times. J is TRBJ2-7 and V is TRBV10-3; 12 nucleotides match TRBD2. CDR3 size: 14 residues. V dropped 5 bases and J dropped 4; count of bases not matched to a gene: 3. CDR1 is ENHRY and CDR2 is SYGVKD in the germline V gene. This CDR3 reads CAISSTSGSYEQYF. Here the CDR3 DNA reads TGTGCCATCAGTTCGACTAGCGGGAGTTACGAGCAGTACTTC.

This CDR3 is CATSRAALRSTDTQYF. In DNA, the CDR3 is TGTGCCACCAGCAGAGCGGCACTCCGTAGCACAGATACGCAGTATTTT. The chain links TRBV15 to TRBJ2-3; the D is unclear. CDR3 length: 16 residues. Germline V gene sequence: CDR1 LNHNV, CDR2 YYDKDF (reference sequence). Trimming removed 1 base from V and 0 bases from J, with 11 bases in between.